This T cell receptor beta chain was captured in a study of CD8+ T cells in alopecia areata. Study-level findings and limits: In patients, TCRs were shared less clearly than in mice, and HLA may possibly be involved. Normal scalp had lower clonality than lesional scalp, with alopecia totalis/universalis lesions showing this most strongly. Sequence data from scalp samples additionally include resident alphabeta T cells of normal skin.

Extracted RNA was reverse transcribed into cDNA, the sequencing template. Clones were read by immunoSEQ multiplex PCR, and TCRdb kept only the in-frame ones, dropping some. This sample has 200,000 to 250,000 clones, with 56% found just once. This clone was seen only once. Antigen unknown. Different DNA sequences within this sample yield the same CDR3. This CDR3 comprises 13 residues. CDR1 is SGDLS and CDR2 is YYNGEE in the germline V gene. Trimming cost V 2 bases and J 3 bases, with 6 bases left between them. Sequenced: CD8+ T cells sorted from blood. This sequence was found in a human donor in good health. The J gene is TRBJ1-3, the V gene TRBV9; tentatively, D is TRBD1 (5 bases). The CDR3 bases are TGTGCCAGCAGCGTCGGGGGTGGAAACACCATATATTTT. Amino acid sequence: CASSVGGGNTIYF.